This T cell receptor beta chain was identified during a study of T cells in Graves' hyperthyroidism and ophthalmopathy. This CDR3 spans 15 amino acids. CDR1 is SGHTA, CDR2 FQGNSA, per germline. V dropped 2 bases and J dropped 0 bases, with 8 bases sitting between them. Researchers took RNA transcripts and amplified the TCR beta CDR3 regions from them. HTBI primers were the set used in a first-round RT-PCR of the TCR CDR3. TCRdb independently ran MiXCR on the multiplex PCR reads; one entry per CDR3 protein. Among about 210,000 distinct CDR3 sequences listed, under 20% were seen once. There are a few counts of this clonotype.

This chain links TRBV7-2 with TRBJ1-3, with no clear D. The receptor was derived from a man over 45 with Graves' hyperthyroidism. The sequenced sample was blood. CDR3 nucleotide sequence: TGTGCCAGCAGCTTACGGGCTAACTCTGGAAACACCATATATTTT. It translates to CASSLRANSGNTIYF.